This T cell receptor beta chain was recovered during a study of T cell responses to AZD1222 COVID-19 vaccine. This clone was seen just once. What it recognizes is unknown. Study observations and caveats: The peak T cell response came first, and repertoires were sampled only after it. Regions left unmutated in variants are reportedly the target of nearly half of spike-specific TCRs. Clonal diversity may have been underestimated in mostly white British donors. Increases in Spike-specific TCR breadth and depth were seen after two AZD1222 doses.

Germline V gene lookup returns CDR1 KGHSH and CDR2 LQKENI. The CDR3 has 16 amino acids. V gave up 3 bases and J gave up 5 bases, with 20 bases separating them. Clones were sequenced by immunoSEQ multiplex PCR, and TCRdb holds only the in-frame ones, with some missing. The data contain roughly 170,000 clones, about 92% of them seen just once; the ten biggest clones take up approximately 0.88%. This sequence joins TRBV18 and TRBJ2-7; no firm D call. The sample was peripheral blood, taken on day 0 of AZD1222 vaccination. The origin of this receptor is an adult in good health. The CDR3 nucleotides are TGTGCCAGCTCACCTTCCAGGACCGCGCTAGTGGACGAGCAGTACTTC. Its translation is CASSPSRTALVDEQYF.